This T cell receptor (beta chain) was recorded in a study of STAT5B mutations in CD4+ large granular lymphocyte leukemia. Only in-frame clones appear in the TCRdb table, and some are missing; sequencing was by immunoSEQ multiplex PCR. The sample gives approximately 28,000 clones, roughly nine tenths of which show up once; over 0.4% is in the top ten. V lost 8 bases, J lost 4 bases, and 20 bases lay in between. Per germline, CDR1 ENHRY and CDR2 SYGVKD. This CDR3 has 15 residues. This chain connects TRBV10-3 to TRBJ1-1; no clear D gene. Sequencing was done on a sample of CD4+ T cells from blood buffy coats. The TCR originated in a human donor in good health. For the CDR3, the DNA is TGTGCCATCCCCTCCCCCGACAACCAGGTCACTGAAGCTTTCTTT. It is translated as CAIPSPDNQVTEAFF.